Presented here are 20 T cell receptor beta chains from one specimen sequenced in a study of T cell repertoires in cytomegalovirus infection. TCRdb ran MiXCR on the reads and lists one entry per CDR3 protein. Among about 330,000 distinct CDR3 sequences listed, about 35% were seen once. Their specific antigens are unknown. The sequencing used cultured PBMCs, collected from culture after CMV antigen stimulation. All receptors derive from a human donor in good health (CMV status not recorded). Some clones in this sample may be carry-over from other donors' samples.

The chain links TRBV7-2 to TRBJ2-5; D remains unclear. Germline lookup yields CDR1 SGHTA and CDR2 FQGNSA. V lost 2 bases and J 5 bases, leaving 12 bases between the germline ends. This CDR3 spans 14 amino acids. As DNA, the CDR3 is TGTGCCAGCAGCTTAACTAAGGCGCGGGAGACCCAGTACTTC. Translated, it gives CASSLTKARETQYF.

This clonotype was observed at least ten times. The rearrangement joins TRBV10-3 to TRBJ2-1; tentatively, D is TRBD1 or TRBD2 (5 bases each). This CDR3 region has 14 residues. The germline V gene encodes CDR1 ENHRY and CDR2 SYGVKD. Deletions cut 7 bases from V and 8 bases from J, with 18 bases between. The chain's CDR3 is CAINRGIGTDEQFF. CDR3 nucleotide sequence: TGTGCCATCAATCGGGGCATCGGGACGGATGAGCAGTTCTTC.

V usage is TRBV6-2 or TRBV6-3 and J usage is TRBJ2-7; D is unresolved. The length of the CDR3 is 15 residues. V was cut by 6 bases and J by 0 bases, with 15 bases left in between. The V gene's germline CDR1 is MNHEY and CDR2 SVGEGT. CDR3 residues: CASRHTSESSYEQYF. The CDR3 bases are TGTGCCAGCAGACATACCTCTGAGAGCTCCTACGAGCAGTACTTC.

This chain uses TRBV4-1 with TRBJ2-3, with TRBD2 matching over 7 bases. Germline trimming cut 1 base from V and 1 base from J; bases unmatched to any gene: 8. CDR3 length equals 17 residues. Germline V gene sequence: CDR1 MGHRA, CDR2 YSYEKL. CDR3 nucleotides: TGCGCCAGCAGCCAAGTTGGGGGGGAAGTGGGCACAGATACGCAGTATTTT. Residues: CASSQVGGEVGTDTQYF.

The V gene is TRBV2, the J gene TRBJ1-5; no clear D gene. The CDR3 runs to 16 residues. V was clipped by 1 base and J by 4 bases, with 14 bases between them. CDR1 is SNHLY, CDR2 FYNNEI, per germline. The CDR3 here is CASSEEARIGNQPQHF. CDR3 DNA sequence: TGTGCCAGCAGTGAAGAGGCGAGGATCGGGAATCAGCCCCAGCATTTT.

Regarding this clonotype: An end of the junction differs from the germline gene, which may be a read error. CDR3 DNA: TGTGCCAGCAGCCAAGATAGAGGGACACGCAACAATGAAGCTTTCTTT. Its translation: CASSQDRGTRNNEAFF. The rearrangement uses TRBV4-2 and TRBJ1-1; TRBD1 might be the D (6 bases). The CDR3 runs 16 residues. The germline gives CDR1 LGHNA, CDR2 YNFKEQ.

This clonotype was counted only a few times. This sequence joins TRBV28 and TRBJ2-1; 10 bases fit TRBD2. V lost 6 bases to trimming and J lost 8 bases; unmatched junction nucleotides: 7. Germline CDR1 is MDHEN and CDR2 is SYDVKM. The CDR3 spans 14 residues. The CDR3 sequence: CASRRSGRADEQFF. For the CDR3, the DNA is TGTGCCAGCAGGAGGAGCGGGAGGGCCGATGAGCAGTTCTTC.

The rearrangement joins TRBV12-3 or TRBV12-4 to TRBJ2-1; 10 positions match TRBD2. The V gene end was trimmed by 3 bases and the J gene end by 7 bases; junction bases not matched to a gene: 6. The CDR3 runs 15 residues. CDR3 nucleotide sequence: TGTGCCAGCAGTTTGAGTCTAGCGGGAGAGAATGAGCAGTTCTTC. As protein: CASSLSLAGENEQFF.

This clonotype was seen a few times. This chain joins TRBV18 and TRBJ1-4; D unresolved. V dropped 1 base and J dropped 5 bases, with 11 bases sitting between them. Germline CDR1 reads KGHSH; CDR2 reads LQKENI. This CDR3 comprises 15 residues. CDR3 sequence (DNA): TGTGCCAGCTCACCACTGGGTCGGCCCAATGAAAAACTGTTTTTT. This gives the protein CASSPLGRPNEKLFF. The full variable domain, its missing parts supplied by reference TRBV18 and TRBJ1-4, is NAGVMQNPRHLVRRRGQEARLRCSPMKGHSHVYWYRQLPEEGLKFMVYLQKENIIDESGMPKERFSAEFPKEGPSILRIQQVVRGDSAAYFCASSPLGRPNEKLFFGSGTQLSVL.

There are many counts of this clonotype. CDR3: CASSRDYLSTDTQYF. The CDR3 coding sequence is TGTGCCAGCAGCCGGGACTACCTAAGCACAGATACGCAGTATTTT. The rearrangement joins TRBV7-2 to TRBJ2-3; 7 bases map to TRBD2. The J segment lost 0 bases and the V segment lost 5 bases, leaving 5 bases of the junction unmatched. Germline V gene data show CDR1 as SGHTA and CDR2 as FQGNSA. CDR3 size: 15 residues.

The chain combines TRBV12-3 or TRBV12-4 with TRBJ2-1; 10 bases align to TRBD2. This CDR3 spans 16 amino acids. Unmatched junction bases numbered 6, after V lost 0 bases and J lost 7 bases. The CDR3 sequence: CASSLATGLARNEQFF. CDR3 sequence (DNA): TGTGCCAGCAGTTTAGCGACGGGACTAGCGAGGAATGAGCAGTTCTTC.

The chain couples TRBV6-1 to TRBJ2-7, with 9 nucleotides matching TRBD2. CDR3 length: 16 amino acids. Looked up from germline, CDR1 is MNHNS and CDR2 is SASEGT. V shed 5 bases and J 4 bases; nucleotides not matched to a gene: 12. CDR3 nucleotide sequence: TGTGCCAGCAGTAAGGGCGGGAGGGCCATCTATTACGAGCAGTACTTC. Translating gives CASSKGGRAIYYEQYF.

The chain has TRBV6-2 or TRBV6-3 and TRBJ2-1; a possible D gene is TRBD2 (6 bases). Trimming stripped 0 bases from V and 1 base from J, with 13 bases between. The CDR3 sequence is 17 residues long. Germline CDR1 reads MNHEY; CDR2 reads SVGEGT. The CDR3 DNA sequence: TGTGCCAGCAGTTACTCTTCCGGGAGTGAGTCCTACAATGAGCAGTTCTTC. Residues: CASSYSSGSESYNEQFF.

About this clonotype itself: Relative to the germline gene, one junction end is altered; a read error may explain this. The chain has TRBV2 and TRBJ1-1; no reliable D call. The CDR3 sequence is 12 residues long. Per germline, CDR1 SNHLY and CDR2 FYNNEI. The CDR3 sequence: CGSKDLAVEAFF. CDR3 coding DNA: TGTGGCAGCAAAGACCTAGCGGTTGAAGCTTTCTTT.

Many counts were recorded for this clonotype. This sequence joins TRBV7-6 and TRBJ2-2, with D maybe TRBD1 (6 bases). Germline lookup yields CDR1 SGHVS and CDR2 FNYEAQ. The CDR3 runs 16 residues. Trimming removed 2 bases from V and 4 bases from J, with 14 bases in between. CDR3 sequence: CASSLLGQGSTGELFF. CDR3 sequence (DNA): TGTGCCAGCAGCTTATTAGGGCAGGGGTCCACCGGGGAGCTGTTTTTT.

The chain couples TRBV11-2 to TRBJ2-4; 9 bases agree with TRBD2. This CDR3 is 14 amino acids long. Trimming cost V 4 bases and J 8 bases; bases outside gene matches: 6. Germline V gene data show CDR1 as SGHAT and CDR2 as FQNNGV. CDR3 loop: CASSYSGSGDIQYF. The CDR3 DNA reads TGTGCCAGCAGCTATAGCGGGAGTGGAGACATTCAGTACTTC.

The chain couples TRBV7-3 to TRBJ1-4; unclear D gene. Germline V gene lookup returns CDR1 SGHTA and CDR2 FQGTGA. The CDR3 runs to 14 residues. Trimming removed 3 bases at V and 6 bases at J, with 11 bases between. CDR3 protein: CASSLRGKDEKLFF. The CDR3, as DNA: TGTGCCAGCAGCTTGCGCGGGAAGGATGAAAAACTGTTTTTT.

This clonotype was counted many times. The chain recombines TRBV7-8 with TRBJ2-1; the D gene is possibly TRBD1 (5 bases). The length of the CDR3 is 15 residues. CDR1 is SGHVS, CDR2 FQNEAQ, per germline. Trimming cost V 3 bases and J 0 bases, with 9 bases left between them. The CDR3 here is CASSFGASSYNEQFF. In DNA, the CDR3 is TGTGCCAGCAGCTTTGGGGCGAGCTCCTACAATGAGCAGTTCTTC.

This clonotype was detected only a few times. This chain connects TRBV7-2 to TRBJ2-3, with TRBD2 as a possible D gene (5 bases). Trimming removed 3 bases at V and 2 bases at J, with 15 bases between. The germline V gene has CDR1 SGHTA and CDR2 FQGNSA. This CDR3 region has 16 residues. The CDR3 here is CASSFRGNGLTDTQYF. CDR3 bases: TGTGCCAGCAGCTTTAGAGGAAACGGACTCACAGATACGCAGTATTTT.

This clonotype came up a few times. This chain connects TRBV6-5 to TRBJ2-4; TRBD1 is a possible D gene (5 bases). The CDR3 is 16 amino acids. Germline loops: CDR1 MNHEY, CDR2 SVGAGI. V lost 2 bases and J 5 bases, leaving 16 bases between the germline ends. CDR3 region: CASSYANLGDQNIQYF. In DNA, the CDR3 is TGTGCCAGCAGTTACGCCAATCTAGGGGATCAAAACATTCAGTACTTC.